This TCR beta chain is from a study of human CD8 memory T cell subsets. Germline V gene data show CDR1 as SGHAT and CDR2 as FQNNGV. CDR3 length: 15 amino acids. Libraries of TCR beta chains were produced by 5' RACE (UMI-labeled). TCRdb re-called the 5' RACE reads; one entry per CDR3 protein, DNA not given. The sample data list 9,500 to 13,000 distinct CDR3 sequences. The origin of this receptor is a human donor in good health. Material: CD8+ T cells from PBMCs. V usage is TRBV11-2 and J usage is TRBJ2-1; TCRdb returns TRBD1, unconfirmable since there is no DNA. This CDR3 reads CASSLGPSLGGEQFF.